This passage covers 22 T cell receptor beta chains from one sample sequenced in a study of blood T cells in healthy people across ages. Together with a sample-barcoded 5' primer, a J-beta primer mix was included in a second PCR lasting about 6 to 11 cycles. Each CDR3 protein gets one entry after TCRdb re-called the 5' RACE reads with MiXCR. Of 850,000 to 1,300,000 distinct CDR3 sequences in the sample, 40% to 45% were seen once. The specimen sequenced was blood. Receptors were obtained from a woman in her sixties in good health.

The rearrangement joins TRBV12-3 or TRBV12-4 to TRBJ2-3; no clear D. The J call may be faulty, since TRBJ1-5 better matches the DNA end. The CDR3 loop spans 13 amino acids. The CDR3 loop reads CASRGAVGDTQHF. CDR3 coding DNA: TGTGCCAGCAGAGGCGCCGTGGGTGATACGCAGCATTTT.

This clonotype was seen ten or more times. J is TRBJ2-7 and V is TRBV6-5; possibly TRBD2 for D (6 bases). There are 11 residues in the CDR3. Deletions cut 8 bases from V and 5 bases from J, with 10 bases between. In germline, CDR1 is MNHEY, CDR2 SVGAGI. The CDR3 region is CASWRGNEQYF. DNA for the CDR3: TGTGCCAGCTGGCGGGGAAACGAGCAGTACTTC.

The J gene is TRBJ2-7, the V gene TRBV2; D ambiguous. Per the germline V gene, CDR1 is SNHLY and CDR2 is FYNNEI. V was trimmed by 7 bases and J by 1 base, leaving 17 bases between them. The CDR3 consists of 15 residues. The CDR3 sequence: CASMGRSLSSYEQYF. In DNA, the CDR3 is TGTGCCAGCATGGGCAGGAGTTTGTCTTCCTACGAGCAGTACTTC.

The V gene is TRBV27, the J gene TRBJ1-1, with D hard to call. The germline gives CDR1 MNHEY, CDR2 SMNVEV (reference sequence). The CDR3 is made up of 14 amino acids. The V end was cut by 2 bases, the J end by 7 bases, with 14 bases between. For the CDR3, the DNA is TGTGCCAGCAGTTTAAGGTCTGGGTCGGGTGAAGCTTTCTTT. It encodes CASSLRSGSGEAFF.

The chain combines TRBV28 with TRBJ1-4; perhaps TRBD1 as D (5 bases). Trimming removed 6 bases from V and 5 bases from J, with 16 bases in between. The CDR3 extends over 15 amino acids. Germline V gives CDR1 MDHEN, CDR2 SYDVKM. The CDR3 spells CASSLLRGLNEKLFF. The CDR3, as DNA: TGTGCCAGCAGCCTTCTGAGGGGCCTGAATGAAAAACTGTTTTTT.

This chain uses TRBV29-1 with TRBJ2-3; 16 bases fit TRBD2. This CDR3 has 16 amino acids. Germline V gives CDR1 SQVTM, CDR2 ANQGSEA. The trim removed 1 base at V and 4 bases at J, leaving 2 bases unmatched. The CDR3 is CSVEGGLAGGPDTQYF. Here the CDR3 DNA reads TGCAGCGTTGAAGGGGGACTAGCGGGGGGGCCAGATACGCAGTATTTT.

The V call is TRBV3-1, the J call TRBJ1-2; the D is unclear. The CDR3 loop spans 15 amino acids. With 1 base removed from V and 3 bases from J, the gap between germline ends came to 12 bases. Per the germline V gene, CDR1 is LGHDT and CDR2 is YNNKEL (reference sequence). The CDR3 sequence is CASSQVRDTDYGYTF. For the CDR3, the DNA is TGTGCCAGCAGCCAAGTACGGGATACTGACTATGGCTACACCTTC.

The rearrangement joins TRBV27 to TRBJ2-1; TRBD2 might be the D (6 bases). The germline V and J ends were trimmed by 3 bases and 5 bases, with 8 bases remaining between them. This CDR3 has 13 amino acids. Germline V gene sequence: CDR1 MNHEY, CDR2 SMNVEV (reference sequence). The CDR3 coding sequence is TGTGCCAGCAGTTTTGGCGGGAACAATGAGCAGTTCTTC. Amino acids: CASSFGGNNEQFF.

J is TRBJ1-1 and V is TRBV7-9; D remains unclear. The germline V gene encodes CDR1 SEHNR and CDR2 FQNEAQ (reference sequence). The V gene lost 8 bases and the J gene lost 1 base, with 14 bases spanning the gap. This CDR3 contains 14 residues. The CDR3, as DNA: TGTGCCAGCTCGAGGCCAGCACGGAACACTGAAGCTTTCTTT. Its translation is CASSRPARNTEAFF. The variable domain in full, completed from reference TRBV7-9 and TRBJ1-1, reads DTGVSQNPRHKITKRGQNVTFRCDPISEHNRLYWYRQTLGQGPEFLTYFQNEAQLEKSRLLSDRFSAERPKGSFSTLEIQRTEQGDSAMYLCASSRPARNTEAFFGQGTRLTVV.

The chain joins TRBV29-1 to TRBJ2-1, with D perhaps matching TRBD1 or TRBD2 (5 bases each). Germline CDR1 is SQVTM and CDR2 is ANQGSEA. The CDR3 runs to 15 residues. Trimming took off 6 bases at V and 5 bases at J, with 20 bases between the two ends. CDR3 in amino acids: CSVVTGLGRDNEQFF. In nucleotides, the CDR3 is TGCAGCGTCGTTACTGGGTTGGGGCGGGACAATGAGCAGTTCTTC.

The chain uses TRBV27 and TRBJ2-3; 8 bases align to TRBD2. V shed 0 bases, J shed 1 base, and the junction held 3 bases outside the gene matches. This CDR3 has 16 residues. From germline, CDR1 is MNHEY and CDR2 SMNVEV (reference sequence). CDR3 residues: CASSLSPSGRTDTQYF. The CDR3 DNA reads TGTGCCAGCAGTTTATCGCCTAGCGGGCGCACAGATACGCAGTATTTT.

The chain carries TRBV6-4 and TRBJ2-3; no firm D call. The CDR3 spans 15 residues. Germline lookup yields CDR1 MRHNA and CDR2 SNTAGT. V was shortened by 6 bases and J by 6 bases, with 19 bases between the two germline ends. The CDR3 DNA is TGTGCCAGCAGACCCCGGCCTCCACTGAGGGATACGCAGTATTTT. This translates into CASRPRPPLRDTQYF.

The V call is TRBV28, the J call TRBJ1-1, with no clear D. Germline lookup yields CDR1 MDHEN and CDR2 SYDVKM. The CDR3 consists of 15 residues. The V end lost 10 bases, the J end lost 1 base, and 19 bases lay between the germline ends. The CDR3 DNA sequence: TGTGCCACCCTCCAATACCGCTCGGGGAACACTGAAGCTTTCTTT. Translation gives CATLQYRSGNTEAFF.

Here the CDR3 reads CASSPTPAGLGTDTQYF. CDR3 nucleotides: TGTGCCAGCAGTCCCACCCCGGCGGGACTCGGCACAGATACGCAGTATTTT. J is TRBJ2-3 and V is TRBV12-3 or TRBV12-4; tentatively, D is TRBD2 (6 bases). The CDR3 is 17 residues long. Trimming shortened V by 5 bases and J by 1 base, and 19 bases separated the two germline ends.

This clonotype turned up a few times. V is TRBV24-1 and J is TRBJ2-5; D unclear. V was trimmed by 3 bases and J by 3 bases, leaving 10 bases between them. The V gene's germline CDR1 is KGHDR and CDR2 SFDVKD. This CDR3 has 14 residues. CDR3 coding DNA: TGTGCCACCAGTGATCGTTCCCGAAAAGAGACCCAGTACTTC. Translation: CATSDRSRKETQYF.

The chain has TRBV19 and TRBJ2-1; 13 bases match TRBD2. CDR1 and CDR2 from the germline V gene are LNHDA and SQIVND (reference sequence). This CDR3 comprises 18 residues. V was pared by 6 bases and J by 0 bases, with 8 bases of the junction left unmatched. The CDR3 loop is CASSTLLAGGSSYNEQFF. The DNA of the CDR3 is TGTGCCAGTAGCACGTTACTAGCGGGAGGGAGCTCCTACAATGAGCAGTTCTTC.

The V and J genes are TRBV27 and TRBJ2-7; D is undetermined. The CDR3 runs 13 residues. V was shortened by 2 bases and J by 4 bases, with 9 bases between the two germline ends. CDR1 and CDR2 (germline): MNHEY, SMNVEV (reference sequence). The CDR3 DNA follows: TGTGCCAGCAGTTTACTCGACCCATACGAGCAGTACTTC. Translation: CASSLLDPYEQYF.

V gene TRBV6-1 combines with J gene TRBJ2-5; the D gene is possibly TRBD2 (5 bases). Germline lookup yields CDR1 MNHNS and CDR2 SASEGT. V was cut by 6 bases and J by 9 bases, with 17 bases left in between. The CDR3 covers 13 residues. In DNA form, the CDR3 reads TGTGCCAGCAGCGAAAACCGGCCCGGGGCCCAGTACTTC. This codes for CASSENRPGAQYF.

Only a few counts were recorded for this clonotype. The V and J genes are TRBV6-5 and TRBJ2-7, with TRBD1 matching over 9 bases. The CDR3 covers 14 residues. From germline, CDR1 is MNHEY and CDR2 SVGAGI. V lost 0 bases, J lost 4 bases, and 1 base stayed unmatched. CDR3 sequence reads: CASSYSGTGYEQYF. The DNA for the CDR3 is TGTGCCAGCAGTTACTCAGGGACAGGGTACGAGCAGTACTTC.

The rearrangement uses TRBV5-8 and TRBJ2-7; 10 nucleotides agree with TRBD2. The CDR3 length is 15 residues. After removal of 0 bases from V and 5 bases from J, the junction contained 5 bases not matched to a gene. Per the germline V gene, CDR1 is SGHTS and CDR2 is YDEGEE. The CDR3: CASSLARLAGDEQYF. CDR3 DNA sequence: TGTGCCAGCAGCTTGGCCAGGCTAGCGGGAGACGAGCAGTACTTC.

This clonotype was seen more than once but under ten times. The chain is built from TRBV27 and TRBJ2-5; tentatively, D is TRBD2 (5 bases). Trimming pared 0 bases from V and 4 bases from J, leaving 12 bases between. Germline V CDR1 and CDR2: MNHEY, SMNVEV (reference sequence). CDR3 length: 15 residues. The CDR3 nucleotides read TGTGCCAGCAGTTTATCCCACGGGGTAGGAGAGACCCAGTACTTC. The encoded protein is CASSLSHGVGETQYF.

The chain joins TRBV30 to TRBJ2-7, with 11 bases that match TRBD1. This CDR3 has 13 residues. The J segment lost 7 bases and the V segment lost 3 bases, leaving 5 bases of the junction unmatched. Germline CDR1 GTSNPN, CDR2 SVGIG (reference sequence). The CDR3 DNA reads TGTGCCTGGAGCCGGGACAGGGGGGATGAGCAGTACTTC. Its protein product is CAWSRDRGDEQYF.